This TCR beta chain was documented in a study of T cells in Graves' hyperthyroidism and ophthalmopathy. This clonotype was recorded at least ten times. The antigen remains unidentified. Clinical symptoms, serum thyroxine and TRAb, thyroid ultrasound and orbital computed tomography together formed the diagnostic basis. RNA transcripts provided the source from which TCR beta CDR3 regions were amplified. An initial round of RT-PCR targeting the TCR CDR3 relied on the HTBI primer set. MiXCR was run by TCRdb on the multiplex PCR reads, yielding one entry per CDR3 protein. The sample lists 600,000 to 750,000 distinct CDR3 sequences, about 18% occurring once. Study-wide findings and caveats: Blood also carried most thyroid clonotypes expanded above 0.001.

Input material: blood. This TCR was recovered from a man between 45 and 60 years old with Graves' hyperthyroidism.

CDR3: CASRELSNQPQHF. CDR3 nucleotides: TGTGCCAGCAGAGAACTGAGCAATCAGCCCCAGCATTTT. The V and J genes are TRBV12-3 or TRBV12-4 and TRBJ1-5; D unresolved. V lost 6 bases and J 1 base, leaving 7 bases between the germline ends. CDR3 length: 13 residues.